What follows are 5 T cell receptor beta chains derived from one specimen sequenced in a study of technical replicates of blood from a few donors (dated by TCRdb to 2016 to 2017). Preparation of the library involved the immunoSEQ multiplex PCR assay. TCRdb limited this immuneACCESS table to in-frame rearrangements with V and J called. A share of clones is missing; checked studies link under half to unresolved V genes, and the rest is unexplained. Recorded for this sample are roughly 80,000 clones; roughly 94% of them occurred a single time. Under 0.4% of the sample belongs to the ten largest clones. Sample: T cells isolated from PBMCs. The receptors originated from a human donor in good health.

The V call is TRBV9, the J call TRBJ1-2; D remains ambiguous. Deletions cut 0 bases from V and 6 bases from J, with 15 bases between. CDR3 length: 15 amino acids. From germline, CDR1 is SGDLS and CDR2 YYNGEE. The CDR3 nucleotides read TGTGCCAGCAGCGTAGCGGCTGACACTAGGAATGGCTACACCTTC. Translation: CASSVAADTRNGYTF.

This chain uses TRBV14 with TRBJ2-3; D may be TRBD1 (5 bases). The V gene's germline CDR1 is SGHDN and CDR2 FVKESK. Between the trimmed V and J ends, which lost 4 bases and 2 bases, there was a span of 10 bases. The CDR3 contains 14 residues. The CDR3 loop is CASSLRQITDTQYF. DNA for the CDR3: TGTGCCAGCAGCCTTCGACAGATCACAGATACGCAGTATTTT.

V is TRBV6-5 and J is TRBJ2-1; TRBD2 matches at 8 bases. The germline V gene encodes CDR1 MNHEY and CDR2 SVGAGI. CDR3 length equals 15 residues. The trim removed 6 bases at V and 6 bases at J, leaving 10 bases unmatched. CDR3 amino acids: CASRKREKEGNEQFF. As DNA, the CDR3 is TGTGCCAGCAGAAAGCGGGAGAAGGAGGGCAATGAGCAGTTCTTC.

V usage is TRBV27 and J usage is TRBJ2-1, with 9 bases identical to TRBD2. The CDR3 runs to 18 residues. Per the germline V gene, CDR1 is MNHEY and CDR2 is SMNVEV (reference sequence). V was pared by 1 base and J by 6 bases, with 13 bases of the junction left unmatched. For the CDR3, the DNA is TGTGCCAGCAGTTTATTCGTGGGTAGCGCTAGCGGGATCAATGAGCAGTTCTTC. Encoded protein: CASSLFVGSASGINEQFF.

This clone has just a few counts. The V call is TRBV14, the J call TRBJ1-1; maybe TRBD1 (5 bases). This CDR3 spans 14 amino acids. V shed 1 base and J shed 5 bases, with 11 bases lying between them. The germline gives CDR1 SGHDN, CDR2 FVKESK. In DNA, the CDR3 is TGTGCCAGCAGCCAAGGGCAGGGTTGGACTGAAGCTTTCTTT. Amino acid sequence: CASSQGQGWTEAFF. Using reference TRBV14 and TRBJ1-1 for the parts outside the CDR3, the full variable domain is EAGVTQFPSHSVIEKGQTVTLRCDPISGHDNLYWYRRVMGKEIKFLLHFVKESKQDESGMPNNRFLAERTGGTYSTLKVQPAELEDSGVYFCASSQGQGWTEAFFGQGTRLTVV.